A selection of T cell receptor beta chains follows, all from one sample in a study of OX40 agonist ivuxolimab in advanced cancers. Libraries were prepared by immunoSEQ multiplex PCR; TCRdb keeps only in-frame clonotypes and omits some of them. In the table there are under 100,000 clones, around 85% of which are singletons. The source was CD4+ or CD8+ T cells sorted from blood, collected in a trial of the OX40 agonist ivuxolimab. The source of these receptors is an adult with an advanced solid tumor such as melanoma, head and neck, liver or kidney cancer. Both conserved end residues are part of each CDR3. The D gene is left open where the match is weak. Not all rows give a size; the values are once, few, many and, for expanded clones, a class.

d_call: -
clone_size: -
j_call: TRBJ2-1
v_call: TRBV5-6
cdr3_length: 15
cdr3_nt: TGTGCCAGCAGCTTGGCGGCAGGGAATGACAATGAGCAGTTCTTC
cdr3_aa: CASSLAAGNDNEQFF

d_call: TRBD2
clone_size: -
j_call: TRBJ2-3
v_call: TRBV4-1
cdr3_length: 16
cdr3_nt: TGCGCCAGCAGCCTAGGACTAGCGGGGGGCTCAGGTACGCAGTATTTT
cdr3_aa: CASSLGLAGGSGTQYF

d_call: TRBD1
clone_size: -
j_call: TRBJ1-1
v_call: TRBV6-5
cdr3_length: 14
cdr3_nt: TGTGCCAGCAGTTGGGACAGAATGAACACTGAAGCTTTCTTT
cdr3_aa: CASSWDRMNTEAFF

d_call: TRBD2
clone_size: -
j_call: TRBJ2-3
v_call: TRBV7-2
cdr3_length: 17
cdr3_nt: TGTGCCAGCAGCTTAGGGATAGCGGGGGGGCACGCAGATACGCAGTATTTT
cdr3_aa: CASSLGIAGGHADTQYF

d_call: -
clone_size: -
j_call: TRBJ2-5
v_call: TRBV28
cdr3_length: 14
cdr3_nt: TGTGCCAGCAGTTTAGTCCTTGGCCAAGAGACCCAGTACTTC
cdr3_aa: CASSLVLGQETQYF

d_call: -
clone_size: -
j_call: TRBJ1-6
v_call: TRBV5-1
cdr3_length: 15
cdr3_nt: TGCGCCAGCAGCTTGACGAGTATGGAGAATTCACCCCTCCACTTT
cdr3_aa: CASSLTSMENSPLHF

d_call: -
clone_size: once
j_call: TRBJ2-5
v_call: TRBV7-2
cdr3_length: 13
cdr3_nt: TGTGCCAGCAGCTTGTCTACCCAAGAGACCCAGTACTTC
cdr3_aa: CASSLSTQETQYF

d_call: -
clone_size: -
j_call: TRBJ2-3
v_call: TRBV13
cdr3_length: 14
cdr3_nt: TGTGCCAGCACCTCGCGTAATAGCCCAGATACGCAGTATTTT
cdr3_aa: CASTSRNSPDTQYF

d_call: -
clone_size: -
j_call: TRBJ1-3
v_call: TRBV9
cdr3_length: 16
cdr3_nt: TGTGCCAGCAGCGTAGATCCGGCAGTCTCTGGAAACACCATATATTTT
cdr3_aa: CASSVDPAVSGNTIYF

d_call: TRBD2
clone_size: -
j_call: TRBJ2-1
v_call: TRBV27
cdr3_length: 19
cdr3_nt: TGTGCCAGCAGTTTATTATCTAGCGGGGGGCTTCATTCCTACAATGAGCAGTTCTTC
cdr3_aa: CASSLLSSGGLHSYNEQFF

d_call: -
clone_size: -
j_call: TRBJ2-1
v_call: TRBV19
cdr3_length: 15
cdr3_nt: TGTGCCAGTAGTATTAGCAGGGGTATTTACAATGAGCAGTTCTTC
cdr3_aa: CASSISRGIYNEQFF

d_call: -
clone_size: -
j_call: TRBJ2-3
v_call: TRBV4-1
cdr3_length: 16
cdr3_nt: TGCGCCAGCAGACGACTCGGGGTGCGGAGCACAGATACGCAGTATTTT
cdr3_aa: CASRRLGVRSTDTQYF

d_call: -
clone_size: -
j_call: TRBJ2-5
v_call: TRBV6-5
cdr3_length: 11
cdr3_nt: TGTGCCAGCAGTTACTCGGCGACCCAGTACTTC
cdr3_aa: CASSYSATQYF

d_call: -
clone_size: -
j_call: TRBJ2-5
v_call: TRBV30
cdr3_length: 13
cdr3_nt: TGTGCCTGGAGTTGGGAACAGGGTCAGACCCAGTACTTC
cdr3_aa: CAWSWEQGQTQYF

d_call: TRBD2
clone_size: -
j_call: TRBJ2-3
v_call: TRBV27
cdr3_length: 15
cdr3_nt: TGTGCCAGCAGTTGGGGGGGGGAGAGCACAGATACGCAGTATTTT
cdr3_aa: CASSWGGESTDTQYF

d_call: -
clone_size: -
j_call: TRBJ1-2
v_call: TRBV7-9
cdr3_length: 15
cdr3_nt: TGTGCCAGCAGCTTAGCCGCAGGGTGGGACTATGGCTACACCTTC
cdr3_aa: CASSLAAGWDYGYTF

d_call: -
clone_size: few
j_call: TRBJ2-1
v_call: TRBV7-3
cdr3_length: 14
cdr3_nt: TGTGCCAGCAGCCTGGGGGGGCCCAACAATGAGCAGTTCTTC
cdr3_aa: CASSLGGPNNEQFF

d_call: TRBD1
clone_size: few
j_call: TRBJ2-7
v_call: TRBV27
cdr3_length: 15
cdr3_nt: TGTGCCAGCAGTTTATGGGGGACAGGCCCCTACGAGCAGTACTTC
cdr3_aa: CASSLWGTGPYEQYF

d_call: -
clone_size: -
j_call: TRBJ1-1
v_call: TRBV2
cdr3_length: 15
cdr3_nt: TGTGCCAGCAGTGAAGCGTTCGGGGTGCGCACTGAAGCTTTCTTT
cdr3_aa: CASSEAFGVRTEAFF

d_call: -
clone_size: -
j_call: TRBJ2-5
v_call: TRBV11-2
cdr3_length: 17
cdr3_nt: TGTGCCAGCAGCTTAGGAGGGGGGATAGATTCCTGGGAGACCCAGTACTTC
cdr3_aa: CASSLGGGIDSWETQYF

d_call: TRBD1
clone_size: -
j_call: TRBJ2-7
v_call: TRBV5-4
cdr3_length: 14
cdr3_nt: TGTGCCAGCAGCTGGGACAGGGATGGGTACGAGCAGTACTTC
cdr3_aa: CASSWDRDGYEQYF

d_call: -
clone_size: -
j_call: TRBJ1-4
v_call: TRBV5-4
cdr3_length: 18
cdr3_nt: TGTGCCAGCAGCTTGGAACCTTTTTTCGGCGACCCAAATGAAAAACTGTTTTTT
cdr3_aa: CASSLEPFFGDPNEKLFF

d_call: TRBD2
clone_size: -
j_call: TRBJ2-1
v_call: TRBV27
cdr3_length: 15
cdr3_nt: TGTGCCAGCAGTTTCCGCGGGGGGGAATACAATGAGCAGTTCTTC
cdr3_aa: CASSFRGGEYNEQFF

d_call: -
clone_size: -
j_call: TRBJ2-2
v_call: TRBV13
cdr3_length: 14
cdr3_nt: TGTGCCTCCGAGGAAGGGATGAACACCGGGGAGCTGTTTTTT
cdr3_aa: CASEEGMNTGELFF

d_call: TRBD2
clone_size: -
j_call: TRBJ2-5
v_call: TRBV9
cdr3_length: 14
cdr3_nt: TGTGCCAGCAGCGTAGGACGGGGGGTAGAGACCCAGTACTTC
cdr3_aa: CASSVGRGVETQYF

d_call: TRBD1
clone_size: few
j_call: TRBJ1-2
v_call: TRBV28
cdr3_length: 13
cdr3_nt: TGTGCCAGCAGGGCAGGGGGCCGGTCTGGCTACACCTTC
cdr3_aa: CASRAGGRSGYTF

d_call: -
clone_size: -
j_call: TRBJ1-4
v_call: TRBV25-1
cdr3_length: 16
cdr3_nt: TGTGCCAGCAGTGAATATTCGTCAGGGAGGGCTGAAAAACTGTTTTTT
cdr3_aa: CASSEYSSGRAEKLFF

d_call: -
clone_size: -
j_call: TRBJ2-7
v_call: TRBV9
cdr3_length: 17
cdr3_nt: TGTGCCAGCAGCGTAGCTGGGAGCCCTGGGGGTTCCTACGAGCAGTACTTC
cdr3_aa: CASSVAGSPGGSYEQYF

d_call: -
clone_size: -
j_call: TRBJ1-2
v_call: TRBV6-4
cdr3_length: 10
cdr3_nt: TGTGCCAGCGGGTCGGACTTCTTCACCTTC
cdr3_aa: CASGSDFFTF

d_call: -
clone_size: -
j_call: TRBJ1-2
v_call: TRBV6-5
cdr3_length: 11
cdr3_nt: TGTGCCAGCAGTGAGGGGTCTGGCTACACCTTC
cdr3_aa: CASSEGSGYTF

d_call: TRBD2
clone_size: -
j_call: TRBJ2-5
v_call: TRBV5-1
cdr3_length: 16
cdr3_nt: TGCGCCAGCAGCTCTGGACGGACTAGCGGGGTGGAAGACCAGTACTTC
cdr3_aa: CASSSGRTSGVEDQYF

d_call: -
clone_size: -
j_call: TRBJ2-5
v_call: TRBV9
cdr3_length: 14
cdr3_nt: TGTGCCAGCAGCGTCCTCGGACTTGGGGAGACCCAGTACTTC
cdr3_aa: CASSVLGLGETQYF

d_call: -
clone_size: -
j_call: TRBJ1-1
v_call: TRBV5-1
cdr3_length: 13
cdr3_nt: TGCGCCAGCAGCTTGGCCATAGACAGGGAAGCTTTCTTT
cdr3_aa: CASSLAIDREAFF